This passage covers 23 T cell receptor beta chains from one sample sequenced in a study of glioma-infiltrating T cells after dendritic cell vaccination. Stated time point: after dendritic cell vaccination, including at tumor progression/relapse. Some clones are missing from TCRdb's copy, which holds only in-frame ones; the method was immunoSEQ multiplex PCR. The sample carries fewer than 30,000 clones, roughly 86% recorded once. This specimen was blood, taken after dendritic cell vaccination. These receptors came from a human donor with glioblastoma.

A remark on this clone: The junction differs from germline at one of its ends, possibly a read error. The chain recombines TRBV7-2 with TRBJ1-6, with unresolved D. In germline, CDR1 is SGHTA, CDR2 FQGNSA. This CDR3 is built from 14 residues. This chain's CDR3 is CASSLADPNSPLHF. DNA of the CDR3: TGTGCCAGCAGCTTAGCTGATCCTAATTCCCCCCTCCACTTT. Based on the CDR3 plus reference TRBV7-2 and TRBJ1-6, the full variable domain is GAGVSQSPSNKVTEKGKDVELRCDPISGHTALYWYRQSLGQGLEFLIYFQGNSAPDKSGLPSDRFSAERTGGSVSTLTIQRTQQEDSAVYLCASSLADPNSPLHFGNGTRLTVT.

The genes are TRBV27 and TRBJ1-4, with TRBD1 identical over 11 bases. Germline CDR1 is MNHEY and CDR2 is SMNVEV (reference sequence). CDR3 length: 17 amino acids. The junction had 10 bases not matched to a gene; V was cut back by 2 bases and J by 8 bases. DNA of the CDR3: TGTGCCAGCAGTTTAGGGACCTACGGGACAGGGGGGGAAAAACTGTTTTTT. Translating gives CASSLGTYGTGGEKLFF.

The rearrangement links TRBV5-5 to TRBJ1-2; tentatively, D is TRBD1 (5 bases). The ends were cut back, 4 bases at V and 5 bases at J, with 12 bases in the middle. This CDR3 spans 13 amino acids. Germline lookup yields CDR1 SGHKS and CDR2 YYEKEE (reference sequence). This CDR3 reads CASSPIGGYGYTF. The CDR3 nucleotides are TGTGCCAGCAGCCCAATCGGGGGATATGGCTACACCTTC. The full variable domain, with the rest looked up from reference TRBV5-5 and TRBJ1-2, is DAGVTQSPTHLIKTRGQQVTLRCSPISGHKSVSWYQQVLGQGPQFIFQYYEKEERGRGNFPDRFSARQFPNYSSELNVNALLLGDSALYLCASSPIGGYGYTFGSGTRLTVV.

This chain connects TRBV30 to TRBJ1-6, with 7 bases that match TRBD1. Germline CDR1 reads GTSNPN; CDR2 reads SVGIG (reference sequence). V lost 2 bases and J lost 6; bases outside the gene matches: 1. This CDR3 comprises 13 residues. The CDR3 DNA is TGTGCCTGGAGTAGACAGGGTAATTCACCCCTCCACTTT. It specifies CAWSRQGNSPLHF.

The J gene is TRBJ2-7, the V gene TRBV29-1; D is perhaps TRBD1 (6 bases). The CDR3 sequence is 12 residues long. Germline assignment: CDR1 SQVTM and CDR2 ANQGSEA. With 4 bases removed from V and 1 base from J, the gap between germline ends came to 8 bases. The CDR3 sequence: CSVGDTSYEQYF. CDR3 DNA sequence: TGCAGCGTTGGGGACACGTCCTACGAGCAGTACTTC.

The chain recombines TRBV7-9 with TRBJ2-5; 11 bases agree with TRBD2. CDR1 is SEHNR and CDR2 is FQNEAQ in the germline V gene (reference sequence). V lost 5 bases, J lost 2 bases, and 13 bases stayed unmatched. CDR3 size: 18 residues. The CDR3 bases are TGTGCCAGCAGCATATCACCGGGACTAGCGGACATACAAGAGACCCAGTACTTC. This sequence encodes CASSISPGLADIQETQYF. The full variable domain, rest sourced from reference TRBV7-9 and TRBJ2-5, is DTGVSQNPRHKITKRGQNVTFRCDPISEHNRLYWYRQTLGQGPEFLTYFQNEAQLEKSRLLSDRFSAERPKGSFSTLEIQRTEQGDSAMYLCASSISPGLADIQETQYFGPGTRLLVL.

The sample holds a few counts of this clone. The rearrangement joins TRBV6-5 to TRBJ1-2; a possible D gene is TRBD1 (6 bases). The V and J ends lost 5 bases and 3 bases respectively, with 13 bases between them. From germline, CDR1 is MNHEY and CDR2 SVGAGI. The CDR3 contains 14 residues. CDR3 loop: CASSKTGVDYGYTF. The CDR3 DNA sequence: TGTGCCAGCAGTAAGACAGGAGTGGACTATGGCTACACCTTC.

This clone appeared a few times. This sequence joins TRBV7-2 and TRBJ2-3; D perhaps matches TRBD2 (7 bases). The CDR3 covers 16 residues. Germline values: CDR1 SGHTA, CDR2 FQGNSA. V was trimmed by 5 bases and J by 2 bases, leaving 17 bases between them. The CDR3 region has the DNA TGTGCCAGCAGCCCGGCTCGCGGGGGCTACACAGATACGCAGTATTTT. It is translated as CASSPARGGYTDTQYF.

The CDR3 sequence is CASIRQGGVNYGYTF. CDR3 in DNA: TGCGCCAGCATAAGACAGGGGGGGGTTAACTATGGCTACACCTTC. The chain uses TRBV10-1 and TRBJ1-2; 9 nucleotides align to TRBD1. This CDR3 has 15 amino acids. Trimming removed 7 bases from V and 1 base from J; junction bases left unmatched: 7. CDR1 is WNHNN, CDR2 SYGVQD, per germline (reference sequence).

In its sample, this clone was seen once. In DNA, the CDR3 is TGTGCCAGCAGCCAAGAAGCAAGGGAGTTCTACGAGCAGTACTTC. The encoded protein is CASSQEAREFYEQYF. This rearrangement joins TRBV4-2 to TRBJ2-7; D perhaps matches TRBD2 (5 bases). V was cut by 0 bases and J by 3 bases, with 12 bases left in between. This CDR3 is built from 15 residues. From germline, CDR1 is LGHNA and CDR2 YNFKEQ.

The genes are TRBV5-6 and TRBJ1-4; D gene uncertain. V shed 4 bases and J shed 5 bases, with 12 bases lying between them. CDR1 SGHDT and CDR2 YYEEEE come from the germline V gene. This CDR3 contains 14 residues. This CDR3 reads CASSDTTENEKLFF. The CDR3 coding sequence is TGTGCCAGCAGCGACACCACCGAGAATGAAAAACTGTTTTTT.

J is TRBJ1-6 and V is TRBV25-1; 7 nucleotides agree with TRBD1. This CDR3 is 13 amino acids long. Per germline, CDR1 MGHDK and CDR2 SYGVNS. Trimming removed 5 bases from V and 9 bases from J; junction bases left unmatched: 4. CDR3: CASSLTGRSPLHF. CDR3 DNA: TGTGCCAGCAGTCTGACAGGGCGTTCACCCCTCCACTTT.

The chain couples TRBV5-6 to TRBJ2-1; TRBD2 matches 12 bases. Germline V CDR1 and CDR2: SGHDT, YYEEEE. V dropped 3 bases and J dropped 10; count of bases not matched to a gene: 11. The CDR3 loop spans 16 amino acids. As DNA, the CDR3 is TGTGCCAGCAGCTCCCCGGGTCTAGCGGGGGGGCGAGAGCAGTTCTTC. Translated: CASSSPGLAGGREQFF. The entire variable domain, with the rest obtained from reference TRBV5-6 and TRBJ2-1, is as follows: DAGVTQSPTHLIKTRGQQVTLRCSPKSGHDTVSWYQQALGQGPQFIFQYYEEEERQRGNFPDRFSGHQFPNYSSELNVNALLLGDSALYLCASSSPGLAGGREQFFGPGTRLTVL.

Concerning this clone itself: Its ends do not fully match the called genes, so a read error is possible. The sample has other DNA sequences that encode this CDR3 too. The chain links TRBV6-5 to TRBJ1-6; D unclear. This CDR3 is built from 14 residues. Germline V gene data show CDR1 as MNHEY and CDR2 as SVGAGI. CDR3 in amino acids: CASSPGGHNSPLHF. CDR3 coding DNA: TGTGCCAGCAGTCCGGGAGGCCATAATTCCCCCCTCCACTTT.

This chain uses TRBV7-8 with TRBJ1-1; D not certain. The length of the CDR3 is 16 residues. V gave up 1 base and J gave up 2 bases, with 14 bases separating them. Germline assignment: CDR1 SGHVS and CDR2 FQNEAQ. CDR3 DNA sequence: TGTGCCAGCAGCTTAGGGTCGGTAAAAATTAACACTGAAGCTTTCTTT. Its protein product is CASSLGSVKINTEAFF.

The chain carries TRBV2 and TRBJ1-2; D perhaps matches TRBD1 (6 bases). CDR3 length equals 12 residues. Trimming removed 8 bases from V and 8 bases from J, with 15 bases in between. CDR1 and CDR2 from the germline V gene are SNHLY and FYNNEI. The CDR3 reads CASQTGLVGYTF. The DNA of the CDR3 is TGTGCCAGCCAGACAGGTCTGGTAGGCTACACCTTC.

The rearrangement uses TRBV25-1 and TRBJ1-4; maybe TRBD1 (5 bases). The CDR3 sequence is 12 residues long. The V end was cut by 9 bases, the J end by 10 bases, with 15 bases between. CDR1 is MGHDK, CDR2 SYGVNS, per germline. The CDR3 DNA sequence: TGTGCCAGTACTCCGGAGGGGAGAAAACTGTTTTTT. It specifies CASTPEGRKLFF.

V and J are TRBV14 and TRBJ2-3, with TRBD2 matching 7 bases. V was clipped by 1 base and J by 2 bases; unmatched bases: 9. The germline V gene has CDR1 SGHDN and CDR2 FVKESK. The CDR3 is made up of 17 amino acids. CDR3 coding DNA: TGTGCCAGCAGCCAAGGGGTTAGCGGGCGGTTCACAGATACGCAGTATTTT. It specifies CASSQGVSGRFTDTQYF.

CDR3 DNA sequence: TGTGCCAGCAGCCCAGCTAGCGGGGGCTCCTACGAGCAGTACTTC. It codes for CASSPASGGSYEQYF. V usage is TRBV5-4 and J usage is TRBJ2-7; 10 positions agree with TRBD2. V lost 4 bases and J lost 0; bases outside the gene matches: 4. Looked up from germline, CDR1 is SGHNT and CDR2 is YYREEE (reference sequence). This CDR3 contains 15 residues.

The gene calls are TRBV12-5 and TRBJ2-2, with D perhaps TRBD2 (5 bases). V dropped 0 bases and J dropped 4 bases, with 12 bases sitting between them. CDR3 size: 16 residues. CDR1 is LGHNT, CDR2 FRNRAP, per germline. CDR3 sequence: CASGLVIRELTGELFF. The CDR3 DNA reads as TGTGCTAGTGGTTTGGTAATTAGGGAGCTCACCGGGGAGCTGTTTTTT.

The V and J genes are TRBV5-1 and TRBJ1-4; TRBD1 aligns across 7 bases. Germline values: CDR1 SGHRS, CDR2 YFSETQ. Unmatched junction bases numbered 5, after V lost 0 bases and J lost 3 bases. The CDR3 covers 16 residues. In nucleotides, the CDR3 is TGCGCCAGCAGCTTGGCCCCCAGGGGGGCTAATGAAAAACTGTTTTTT. This encodes CASSLAPRGANEKLFF.

The chain joins TRBV9 to TRBJ2-1, with 8 bases lining up with TRBD2. This CDR3 has 15 residues. V gave up 3 bases and J gave up 0 bases; unmatched junction bases: 2. Germline V gene sequence: CDR1 SGDLS, CDR2 YYNGEE. CDR3 region: CASSASGGSYNEQFF. The CDR3 bases are TGTGCCAGCAGCGCAAGCGGGGGCTCCTACAATGAGCAGTTCTTC.

V gene TRBV6-1 combines with J gene TRBJ2-2; D possibly corresponds to TRBD1 (5 bases). Germline V gene data show CDR1 as MNHNS and CDR2 as SASEGT. This CDR3 spans 14 amino acids. V lost 2 bases and J 7 bases, leaving 11 bases between the germline ends. DNA for the CDR3: TGTGCCAGCAGTGAATTGGGGCGAGGCGGGGAGCTGTTTTTT. Its translation is CASSELGRGGELFF.